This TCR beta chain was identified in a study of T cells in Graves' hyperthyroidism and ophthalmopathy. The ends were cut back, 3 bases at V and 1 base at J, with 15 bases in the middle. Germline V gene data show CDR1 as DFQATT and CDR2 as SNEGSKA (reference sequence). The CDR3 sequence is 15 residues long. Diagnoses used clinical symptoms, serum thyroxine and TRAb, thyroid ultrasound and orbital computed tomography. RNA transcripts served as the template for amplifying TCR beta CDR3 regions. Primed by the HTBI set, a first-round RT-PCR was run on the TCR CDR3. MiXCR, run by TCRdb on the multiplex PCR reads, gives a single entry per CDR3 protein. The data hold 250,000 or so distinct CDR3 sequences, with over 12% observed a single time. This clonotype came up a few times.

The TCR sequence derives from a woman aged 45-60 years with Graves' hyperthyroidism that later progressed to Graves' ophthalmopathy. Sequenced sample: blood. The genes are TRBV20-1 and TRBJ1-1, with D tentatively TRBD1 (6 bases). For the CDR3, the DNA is TGCAGTGCTAGTGATTTTAGGACAGCGAACACTGAAGCTTTCTTT. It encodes CSASDFRTANTEAFF.